This T cell receptor (beta chain) was documented in a study of T cell changes during pregnancy in multiple sclerosis. TCRdb's copy holds only in-frame clones and misses some; the assay was immunoSEQ multiplex PCR. The sample includes about 80,000 clones, around 90% of them seen just once. Germline V gene lookup returns CDR1 MNHNS and CDR2 SASEGT. The CDR3 spans 15 residues. Trimming removed 6 bases at V and 5 bases at J, with 19 bases between. The specimen was peripheral blood, collected before pregnancy. The sequence was obtained from a female donor with multiple sclerosis, enrolled in a pregnancy study. The rearrangement links TRBV6-1 to TRBJ1-2, with D possibly TRBD1 on 6 matching bases. The CDR3 loop reads CASSQIGQSPYGYTF. CDR3 DNA: TGTGCCAGCAGCCAAATTGGACAGTCGCCTTATGGCTACACCTTC.